The clone carrying this T cell receptor (beta chain) was detected a few times. Antigen specificity is unknown. A second PCR, run for about 6 to 12 cycles, used a sample-barcoded 5' primer plus a J-beta primer mix. Every sample gave at least 3 million paired-end reads containing CDR3. TCRdb processed the 5' RACE reads anew with MiXCR; each CDR3 protein has one entry. The sample holds hundreds of thousands of distinct CDR3 sequences, roughly 64% seen once. These data are taken from a study of blood T cells in healthy people across ages. The CDR3 sequence is 15 residues long. Germline V gives CDR1 SGDLS, CDR2 YYNGEE. The V end lost 3 bases, the J end lost 3 bases, and 16 bases lay between the germline ends. Study-wide results and caveats: Underestimates were what the diversity estimates from one million T cells were considered to be.

Healthy individuals of Caucasian origin from Russia, aged roughly 6 to 100, served as donors. Specimen: blood. The clonotype comes from a man aged 25-45 years in good health. The chain has TRBV9 and TRBJ2-7, with D perhaps matching TRBD2 (6 bases). The CDR3, as DNA: TGTGCCAGCAGCGCCCTCGCGGAGGGTTTCTACGAGCAGTACTTC. It specifies CASSALAEGFYEQYF.